The clone carrying this TCR beta chain was counted a few times. Its target is unknown. This entry is derived from a study of cytomegalovirus exposure and HLA in healthy donors. Study-wide points: CMV serostatus was the only immune exposure information that was available. An analysis done earlier found most TCR beta V segments productive about 90% or about 30% of the time. The authors considered a cluster of highly shared sequence variants likely to be a sequencing artifact.

PCR used 60 Vbeta primers and 13 Jbeta primers. Original processing notes: Counted up in a later analysis, unique TCR beta chains came to about 80 million, with 9.5 million to 13 million shared. Measured with immunoSEQ multiplex PCR; TCRdb has only the in-frame clones, and not every one. V and J calls and clone size are copied from that table; D and trimming were computed from the DNA. The data show about 99,000 clones, with 10% seen just once and around 5.9% held by the top ten. V trimming: 1 base; J trimming: 7 bases; junction bases outside the gene matches: 16. The CDR3 totals 17 residues. Germline CDR1 and CDR2: MNHEY and SMNVEV (reference sequence).

The clonotype originates from a man between 35 and 55 years old in good health and CMV-seropositive. Sequenced: PBMCs. This chain uses TRBV27 with TRBJ2-7, with TRBD1 matching 7 bases. CDR3 coding DNA: TGTGCCAGCAGTTTATTGTCCGTAGGGCAGGGGGTGGGGGAGCAGTACTTC. This gives the protein CASSLLSVGQGVGEQYF.